The table lists the clone carrying this T cell receptor beta chain with a few counts. TCR alpha and beta CDR3 regions were amplified from RNA using iRepertoire nested multiplex PCR. TCRdb reprocessed the multiplex PCR reads via MiXCR and lists one record per CDR3 protein. The sample has 300,000 to 400,000 distinct CDR3 sequences; roughly two fifths are singletons. The entry originates in a study of glioma-infiltrating T cells. Study-wide context: Before surgery, glioma patients received dexamethasone for at most six days.

Germline loops: CDR1 SEHNR, CDR2 FQNEAQ (reference sequence). The CDR3 is 15 amino acids. V was pared by 5 bases and J by 4 bases, with 15 bases between. Sample: glioma tissue, nonneoplastic brain tissue, or PBMCs (not recorded which). The origin of this receptor is a human donor with low-grade glioma or glioblastoma, undergoing nonglioma brain surgery, or in good health (not recorded which). This sequence joins TRBV7-9 and TRBJ2-1; no reliable D call. The CDR3 is CASSRLVGSYNEQFF. CDR3 DNA: TGTGCCAGCAGCCGCCTAGTAGGCTCGTACAATGAGCAGTTCTTC.